This T cell receptor beta chain comes out of a study of cytomegalovirus exposure and HLA in healthy donors. V was clipped by 1 base and J by 3 bases; unmatched bases: 6. In germline, CDR1 is LNHNV, CDR2 YYDKDF (reference sequence). CDR3 size: 16 residues. The primer mix had 60 Vbeta and 13 Jbeta primers. Some clones are missing from TCRdb's copy, which holds only in-frame ones; the method was immunoSEQ multiplex PCR. The repertoire holds about 86,000 clones, with about 75% as singletons. A remark on this clone: Its antigen remains unidentified.

Findings and caveats of the study: TCR beta V- and J-gene trimming was later associated with a missense DCLRE1C variant. Some segments of the V type, notably TRBV6-2 and TRBV6-3, were excluded as indistinguishable. Common viral pathogens seemed to be connected with several of the most significant clusters, according to a later analysis.

The origin of this receptor is a female donor in good health and CMV-seronegative. The chain employs TRBV15 and TRBJ1-2; 9 bases are a match to TRBD1. The source material was PBMCs. The CDR3 reads CATSRAPGQGDYGYTF. The DNA of the CDR3 is TGTGCCACCAGCAGAGCTCCGGGACAGGGAGACTATGGCTACACCTTC.